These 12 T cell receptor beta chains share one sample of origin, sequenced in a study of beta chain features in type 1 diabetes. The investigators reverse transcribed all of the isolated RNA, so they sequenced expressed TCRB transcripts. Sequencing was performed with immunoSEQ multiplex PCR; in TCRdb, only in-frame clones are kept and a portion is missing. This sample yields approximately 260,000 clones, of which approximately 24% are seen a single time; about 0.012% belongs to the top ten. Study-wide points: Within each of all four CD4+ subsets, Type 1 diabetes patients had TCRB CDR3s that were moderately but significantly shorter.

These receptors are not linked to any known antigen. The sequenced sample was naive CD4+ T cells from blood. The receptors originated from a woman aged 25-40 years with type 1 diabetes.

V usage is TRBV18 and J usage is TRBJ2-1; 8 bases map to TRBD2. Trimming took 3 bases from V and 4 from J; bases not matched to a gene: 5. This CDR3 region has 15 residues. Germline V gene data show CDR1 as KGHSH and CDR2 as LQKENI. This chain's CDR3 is CASSPALADYNEQFF. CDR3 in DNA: TGTGCCAGCTCACCGGCACTAGCGGATTACAATGAGCAGTTCTTC.

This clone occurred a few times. The CDR3, as DNA: TGTGCCAGCTCCCGCGGGCAGCCCACCTACGAGCAGTACTTC. It encodes CASSRGQPTYEQYF. This chain links TRBV2 with TRBJ2-7, with D perhaps matching TRBD2 (5 bases). Trimming removed 8 bases at V and 2 bases at J, with 16 bases between. CDR1 and CDR2 from the germline V gene are SNHLY and FYNNEI. The CDR3 is 14 amino acids.

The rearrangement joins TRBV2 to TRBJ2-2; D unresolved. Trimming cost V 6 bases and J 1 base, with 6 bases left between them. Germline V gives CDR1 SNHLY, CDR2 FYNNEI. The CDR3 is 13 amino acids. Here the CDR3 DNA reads TGTGCCAGCAGCTTACAGAACACCGGGGAGCTGTTTTTT. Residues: CASSLQNTGELFF. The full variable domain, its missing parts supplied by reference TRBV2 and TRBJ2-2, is EPEVTQTPSHQVTQMGQEVILRCVPISNHLYFYWYRQILGQKVEFLVSFYNNEISEKSEIFDDQFSVERPDGSNFTLKIRSTKLEDSAMYFCASSLQNTGELFFGEGSRLTVL.

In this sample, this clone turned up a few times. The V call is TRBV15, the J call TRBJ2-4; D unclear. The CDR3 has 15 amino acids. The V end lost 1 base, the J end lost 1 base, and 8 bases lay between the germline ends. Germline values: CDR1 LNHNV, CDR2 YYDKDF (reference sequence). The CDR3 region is CATSRVGEAKNIQYF. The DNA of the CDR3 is TGTGCCACCAGCAGAGTTGGAGAGGCCAAAAACATTCAGTACTTC. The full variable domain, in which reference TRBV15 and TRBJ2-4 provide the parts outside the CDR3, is DAMVIQNPRYQVTQFGKPVTLSCSQTLNHNVMYWYQQKSSQAPKLLFHYYDKDFNNEADTPDNFQSRRPNTSFCFLDIRSPGLGDTAMYLCATSRVGEAKNIQYFGAGTRLSVL.

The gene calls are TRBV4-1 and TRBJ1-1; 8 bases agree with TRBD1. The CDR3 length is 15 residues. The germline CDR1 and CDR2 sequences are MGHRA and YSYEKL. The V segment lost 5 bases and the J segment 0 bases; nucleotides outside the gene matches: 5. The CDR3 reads CASSLGQGVNTEAFF. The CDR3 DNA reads TGCGCCAGCAGCTTAGGACAGGGAGTGAACACTGAAGCTTTCTTT.

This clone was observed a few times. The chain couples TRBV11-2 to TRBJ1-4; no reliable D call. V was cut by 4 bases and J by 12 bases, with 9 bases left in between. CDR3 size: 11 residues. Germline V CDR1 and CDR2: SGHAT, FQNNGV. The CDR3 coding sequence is TGTGCCAGCAGCTATATCGGGGAACTGTTTTTT. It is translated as CASSYIGELFF.

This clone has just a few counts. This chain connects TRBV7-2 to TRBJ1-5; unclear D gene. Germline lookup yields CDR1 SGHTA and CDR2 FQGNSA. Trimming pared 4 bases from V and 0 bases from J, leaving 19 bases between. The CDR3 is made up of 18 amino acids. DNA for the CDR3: TGTGCCAGCAGCTGGAGCGGGGAAAGGGCAGGTAGCAATCAGCCCCAGCATTTT. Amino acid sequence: CASSWSGERAGSNQPQHF. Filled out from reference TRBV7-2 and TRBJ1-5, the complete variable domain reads GAGVSQSPSNKVTEKGKDVELRCDPISGHTALYWYRQSLGQGLEFLIYFQGNSAPDKSGLPSDRFSAERTGGSVSTLTIQRTQQEDSAVYLCASSWSGERAGSNQPQHFGDGTRLSIL.

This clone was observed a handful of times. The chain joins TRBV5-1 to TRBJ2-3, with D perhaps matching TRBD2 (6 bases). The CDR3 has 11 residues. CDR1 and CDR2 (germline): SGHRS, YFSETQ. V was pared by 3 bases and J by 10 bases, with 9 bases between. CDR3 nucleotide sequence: TGCGCCAGCAGCTCCCCGGGGGCGCAGTATTTT. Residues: CASSSPGAQYF.

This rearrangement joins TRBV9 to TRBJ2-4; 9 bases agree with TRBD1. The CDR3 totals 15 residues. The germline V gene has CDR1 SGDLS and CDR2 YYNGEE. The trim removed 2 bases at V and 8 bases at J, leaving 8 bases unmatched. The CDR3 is CASSVTGQGVDIQYF. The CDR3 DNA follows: TGTGCCAGCAGCGTTACGGGACAGGGAGTAGACATTCAGTACTTC.

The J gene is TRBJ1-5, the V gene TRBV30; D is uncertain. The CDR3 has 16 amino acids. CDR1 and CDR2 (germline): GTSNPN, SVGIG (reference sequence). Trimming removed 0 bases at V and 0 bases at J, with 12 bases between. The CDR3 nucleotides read TGTGCCTGGAGTGTACGCAATTCTAATAGCAATCAGCCCCAGCATTTT. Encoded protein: CAWSVRNSNSNQPQHF. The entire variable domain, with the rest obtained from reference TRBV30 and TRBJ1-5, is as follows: SQTIHQWPATLVQPVGSPLSLECTVEGTSNPNLYWYRQAAGRGLQLLFYSVGIGQISSEVPQNLSASRPQDRQFILSSKKLLLSDSGFYLCAWSVRNSNSNQPQHFGDGTRLSIL.

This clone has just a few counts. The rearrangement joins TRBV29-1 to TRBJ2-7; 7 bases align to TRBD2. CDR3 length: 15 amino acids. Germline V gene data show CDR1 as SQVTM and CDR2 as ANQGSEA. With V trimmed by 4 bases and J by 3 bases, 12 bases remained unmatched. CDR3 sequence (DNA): TGCAGCGTTGCAGGACCCGGGACTACCAACTACGAGCAGTACTTC. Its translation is CSVAGPGTTNYEQYF.

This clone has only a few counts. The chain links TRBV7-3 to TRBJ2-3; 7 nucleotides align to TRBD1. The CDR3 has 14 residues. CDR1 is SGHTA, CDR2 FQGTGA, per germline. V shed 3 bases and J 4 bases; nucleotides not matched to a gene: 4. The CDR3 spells CASSFWDSSDTQYF. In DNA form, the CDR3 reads TGTGCCAGCAGCTTTTGGGACAGTTCAGATACGCAGTATTTT.